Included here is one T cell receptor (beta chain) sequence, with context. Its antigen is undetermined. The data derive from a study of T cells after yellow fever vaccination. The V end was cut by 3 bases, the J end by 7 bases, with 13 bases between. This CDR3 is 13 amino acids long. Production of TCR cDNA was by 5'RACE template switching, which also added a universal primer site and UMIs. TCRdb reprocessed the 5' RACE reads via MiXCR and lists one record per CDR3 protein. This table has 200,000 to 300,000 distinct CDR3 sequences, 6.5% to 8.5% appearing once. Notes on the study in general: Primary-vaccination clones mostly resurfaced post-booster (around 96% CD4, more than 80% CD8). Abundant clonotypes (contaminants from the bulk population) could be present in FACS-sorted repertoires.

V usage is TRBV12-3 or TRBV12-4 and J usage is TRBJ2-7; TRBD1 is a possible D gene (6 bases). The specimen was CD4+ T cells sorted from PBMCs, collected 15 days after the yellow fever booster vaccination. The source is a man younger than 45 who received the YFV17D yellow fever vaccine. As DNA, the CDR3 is TGTGCCAGCAGTTTGACAGGCGCGCGGGAGCAGTACTTC. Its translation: CASSLTGAREQYF.